A selection of T cell receptor beta chains follows, all from one sample in a study of blood T cell repertoires in COVID-19. Data came from immunoSEQ multiplex PCR; TCRdb stores just in-frame clones and leaves some out. Of approximately 320,000 clones detected, around nine tenths appear once; the ten largest clones hold 11%. Sequenced material: peripheral blood. These receptors all come from a woman aged 30 to 39 with COVID-19, enrolled during active disease. Each CDR3 is given with its conserved first and last residue. Fields, in order: V gene, D gene, clone size, J gene, CDR3 protein, CDR3 DNA. A D gene is named only where the DNA matches it firmly. Clone size is shown for a subset of rows, as once, few, many or a class of expanded clone.

v_gene: TRBV5-1; d_gene: NA; abundance: NA; j_gene: TRBJ1-2; CDR3aa: CASSLDGSGDYGYTF; CDR3nt: TGCGCCAGCAGCTTGGACGGGAGCGGAGACTATGGCTACACCTTC
v_gene: TRBV12-3/TRBV12-4; d_gene: TRBD1; abundance: NA; j_gene: TRBJ2-7; CDR3aa: CASSFRHRGEQYF; CDR3nt: TGTGCCAGCAGTTTTAGACACAGGGGCGAGCAGTACTTC
v_gene: TRBV19; d_gene: NA; abundance: NA; j_gene: TRBJ2-6; CDR3aa: CASIQAHSGANVLTF; CDR3nt: TGTGCCAGTATCCAGGCCCACTCTGGGGCCAACGTCCTGACTTTC
v_gene: TRBV4-1; d_gene: TRBD1; abundance: once; j_gene: TRBJ1-2; CDR3aa: CASSRVPGQTNYGYTF; CDR3nt: TGCGCCAGCAGCCGGGTCCCGGGACAGACGAACTATGGCTACACCTTC
v_gene: TRBV9; d_gene: TRBD1; abundance: once; j_gene: TRBJ2-1; CDR3aa: CASSEGTGRLEQFF; CDR3nt: TGTGCCAGCAGCGAGGGGACAGGAAGGCTTGAGCAGTTCTTC
v_gene: TRBV7-9; d_gene: NA; abundance: NA; j_gene: TRBJ2-1; CDR3aa: CASSLAVGPPNEQFF; CDR3nt: TGTGCCAGCAGCTTAGCTGTGGGCCCCCCCAATGAGCAGTTCTTC
v_gene: TRBV4-2; d_gene: NA; abundance: few; j_gene: TRBJ1-2; CDR3aa: CASSRTSIWGYTF; CDR3nt: TGTGCCAGCAGCCGGACAAGCATCTGGGGCTACACCTTC
v_gene: TRBV3-1/TRBV3-2; d_gene: NA; abundance: NA; j_gene: TRBJ1-3; CDR3aa: CASSPTAGSSGNTIYF; CDR3nt: TGTGCCAGCAGTCCTACGGCCGGGAGCTCTGGAAACACCATATATTTT
v_gene: TRBV7-9; d_gene: TRBD1; abundance: NA; j_gene: TRBJ2-1; CDR3aa: CASSQGVNYNEQFF; CDR3nt: TGTGCCAGCAGCCAGGGGGTTAACTACAATGAGCAGTTCTTC
v_gene: TRBV27; d_gene: TRBD1; abundance: NA; j_gene: TRBJ1-2; CDR3aa: CASGRGQEYGYTF; CDR3nt: TGTGCCAGCGGCCGGGGACAGGAGTATGGCTACACCTTC
v_gene: TRBV6-5; d_gene: NA; abundance: NA; j_gene: TRBJ2-3; CDR3aa: CASSYSPHGTDTQYF; CDR3nt: TGTGCCAGCAGTTACTCTCCCCATGGCACAGATACGCAGTATTTT
v_gene: TRBV19; d_gene: TRBD1; abundance: once; j_gene: TRBJ2-3; CDR3aa: CASRDRGRTDTQYF; CDR3nt: TGTGCCAGTAGGGACAGGGGGCGCACAGATACGCAGTATTTT
v_gene: TRBV24-1; d_gene: NA; abundance: NA; j_gene: TRBJ2-1; CDR3aa: CATQDRNEQFF; CDR3nt: TGTGCCACCCAAGACAGGAATGAGCAGTTCTTC
v_gene: TRBV7-9; d_gene: TRBD1; abundance: NA; j_gene: TRBJ1-1; CDR3aa: CASSSILQGASNTEAFF; CDR3nt: TGTGCCAGCAGCTCTATACTACAGGGGGCCTCGAACACTGAAGCTTTCTTT
v_gene: TRBV27; d_gene: NA; abundance: NA; j_gene: TRBJ1-2; CDR3aa: CASSLFQGADGYTF; CDR3nt: TGTGCCAGCAGTTTATTCCAGGGTGCAGATGGCTACACCTTC
v_gene: TRBV7-9; d_gene: NA; abundance: once; j_gene: TRBJ2-3; CDR3aa: CASTPLDTQYF; CDR3nt: TGTGCCAGCACCCCACTTGATACGCAGTATTTT
v_gene: TRBV4-2; d_gene: NA; abundance: many; j_gene: TRBJ1-4; CDR3aa: CASSQLGGPQNHEKLFF; CDR3nt: TGTGCCAGCAGCCAGTTGGGTGGGCCTCAAAATCATGAAAAACTGTTTTTT
v_gene: TRBV3-1/TRBV3-2; d_gene: NA; abundance: NA; j_gene: TRBJ1-1; CDR3aa: CASSQVAELANTEAFF; CDR3nt: TGTGCCAGCAGCCAAGTGGCAGAATTAGCGAACACTGAAGCTTTCTTT
v_gene: TRBV12-3/TRBV12-4; d_gene: TRBD1; abundance: NA; j_gene: TRBJ1-5; CDR3aa: CASSLTGPQPQHF; CDR3nt: TGTGCCAGCAGTCTGACAGGGCCTCAGCCCCAGCATTTT
v_gene: TRBV6-5; d_gene: NA; abundance: NA; j_gene: TRBJ1-2; CDR3aa: CASSYDRSVNYGYTF; CDR3nt: TGTGCCAGCAGTTACGACAGATCTGTTAACTATGGCTACACCTTC
v_gene: TRBV5-1; d_gene: NA; abundance: NA; j_gene: TRBJ2-5; CDR3aa: CASSLRQAGQTQYF; CDR3nt: TGCGCCAGCAGCCTGCGACAGGCCGGGCAGACCCAGTACTTC
v_gene: TRBV6-4; d_gene: TRBD2; abundance: NA; j_gene: TRBJ2-3; CDR3aa: CASSEAGGTDTQYF; CDR3nt: TGTGCCAGCAGTGAAGCGGGGGGGACAGATACGCAGTATTTT
v_gene: TRBV27; d_gene: NA; abundance: NA; j_gene: TRBJ1-5; CDR3aa: CASSTRGSNQPQHF; CDR3nt: TGTGCCAGCAGTACCCGGGGTAGCAATCAGCCCCAGCATTTT
v_gene: TRBV4-1; d_gene: TRBD1; abundance: once; j_gene: TRBJ2-1; CDR3aa: CASSPDGTGTEQFF; CDR3nt: TGCGCCAGCAGCCCGGATGGGACAGGGACTGAGCAGTTCTTC
v_gene: TRBV18; d_gene: NA; abundance: NA; j_gene: TRBJ2-1; CDR3aa: CASSMSASVEQFF; CDR3nt: TGTGCCAGCTCAATGTCGGCGAGCGTGGAGCAGTTCTTC
v_gene: TRBV2; d_gene: TRBD1; abundance: few; j_gene: TRBJ1-2; CDR3aa: CATEAGTGGLNYGYTF; CDR3nt: TGTGCCACCGAGGCTGGGACAGGGGGTTTAAACTATGGCTACACCTTC
v_gene: TRBV4-1; d_gene: TRBD1; abundance: NA; j_gene: TRBJ2-2; CDR3aa: CASSQPPVGQGGSGELFF; CDR3nt: TGCGCCAGCAGCCAACCCCCGGTTGGACAGGGGGGCAGCGGGGAGCTGTTTTTT
v_gene: TRBV25-1; d_gene: NA; abundance: NA; j_gene: TRBJ2-2; CDR3aa: CASSEWGGANTGELFF; CDR3nt: TGTGCCAGCAGTGAATGGGGGGGCGCGAACACCGGGGAGCTGTTTTTT
v_gene: TRBV3-1/TRBV3-2; d_gene: NA; abundance: NA; j_gene: TRBJ1-1; CDR3aa: CASSQPGGHKDTEAFF; CDR3nt: TGTGCCAGCAGCCAGCCGGGGGGGCACAAGGACACTGAAGCTTTCTTT
v_gene: TRBV5-5; d_gene: TRBD1; abundance: few; j_gene: TRBJ2-7; CDR3aa: CASSLSTGFGYEQYF; CDR3nt: TGTGCCAGCAGCTTATCGACAGGGTTCGGCTACGAGCAGTACTTC
v_gene: TRBV5-6; d_gene: TRBD2; abundance: NA; j_gene: TRBJ2-5; CDR3aa: CASSLRLAGGYQETQYF; CDR3nt: TGTGCCAGCAGCTTGAGACTAGCGGGGGGTTATCAAGAGACCCAGTACTTC
v_gene: TRBV7-6; d_gene: NA; abundance: NA; j_gene: TRBJ1-3; CDR3aa: CASSRARGSGNTIYF; CDR3nt: TGTGCCAGCAGCCGCGCAAGGGGATCCGGAAACACCATATATTTT
v_gene: TRBV3-1/TRBV3-2; d_gene: TRBD1; abundance: NA; j_gene: TRBJ1-5; CDR3aa: CASSQTGTHNQPQHF; CDR3nt: TGTGCCAGCAGCCAGACAGGGACCCACAATCAGCCCCAGCATTTT
v_gene: TRBV12-3/TRBV12-4; d_gene: TRBD2; abundance: once; j_gene: TRBJ2-1; CDR3aa: CASSLLAERFF; CDR3nt: TGTGCCAGCAGTTTACTAGCGGAGAGGTTCTTC
v_gene: TRBV3-1/TRBV3-2; d_gene: NA; abundance: NA; j_gene: TRBJ1-2; CDR3aa: CASSLSKAGYTF; CDR3nt: TGTGCCAGCAGCCTTTCGAAAGCCGGCTACACCTTC
v_gene: TRBV9; d_gene: NA; abundance: NA; j_gene: TRBJ1-1; CDR3aa: CASSPPMNTEAFF; CDR3nt: TGTGCCAGCAGCCCCCCCATGAACACTGAAGCTTTCTTT
v_gene: TRBV4-2; d_gene: NA; abundance: NA; j_gene: TRBJ1-3; CDR3aa: CASSALEGVEGNTIYF; CDR3nt: TGTGCCAGCAGCGCCCTAGAGGGGGTAGAAGGAAACACCATATATTTT